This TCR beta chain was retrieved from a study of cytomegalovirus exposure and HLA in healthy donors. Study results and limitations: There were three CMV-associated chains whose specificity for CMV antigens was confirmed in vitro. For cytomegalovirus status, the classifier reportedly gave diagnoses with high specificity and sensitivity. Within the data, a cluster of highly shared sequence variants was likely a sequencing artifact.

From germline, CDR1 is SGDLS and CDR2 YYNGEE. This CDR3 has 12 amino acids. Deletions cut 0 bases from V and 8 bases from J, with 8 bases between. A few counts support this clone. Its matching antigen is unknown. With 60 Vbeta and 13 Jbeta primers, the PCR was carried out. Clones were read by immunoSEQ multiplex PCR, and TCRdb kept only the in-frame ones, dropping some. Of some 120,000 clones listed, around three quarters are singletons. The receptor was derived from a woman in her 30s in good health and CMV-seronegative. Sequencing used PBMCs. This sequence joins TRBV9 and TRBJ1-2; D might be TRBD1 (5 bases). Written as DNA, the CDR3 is TGTGCCAGCAGCGTAGCGGGGGAGGGCTACACCTTC. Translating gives CASSVAGEGYTF. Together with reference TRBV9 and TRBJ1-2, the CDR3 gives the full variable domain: DSGVTQTPKHLITATGQRVTLRCSPRSGDLSVYWYQQSLDQGLQFLIQYYNGEERAKGNILERFSAQQFPDLHSELNLSSLELGDSALYFCASSVAGEGYTFGSGTRLTVV.